This record concerns one T cell receptor beta chain sequence. What it binds is not known. Between the trimmed V and J ends, which lost 11 bases and 3 bases, there was a span of 14 bases. In germline, CDR1 is ENHRY, CDR2 SYGVKD. The CDR3 is 13 amino acids. This record belongs to a study of CD8+CD57+ T cells in acquired aplastic anemia. The wider study: When averaged, DNA from sorted CD4+ and CD8+ cells came to approximately 3.2 ug. Researchers reported that healthy donors averaged about 10 million reads for CD4+ cells.

TCR beta VDJ and CDR3 profiles were obtained from a genomic DNA template. A single record per CDR3 protein comes from TCRdb applying MiXCR to the reads. The profile shows around 170,000 distinct CDR3 sequences, 35% to 50% of them singletons. Study observations and caveats: Patients and controls shared 25 to 35 CD8+ CDR3 sequences, highly expressed in patients. Patients versus controls showed no significant CD8+ Simpson's diversity difference.

The rearrangement joins TRBV10-3 to TRBJ1-5; TRBD1 is a possible D gene (6 bases). The sample consisted of sorted CD4+, CD8+, or CD8+CD57+ T cells (not recorded which) from PBMCs. The sequence derives from a human donor in good health. The DNA of the CDR3 is TGTGCCGCGACAGGACAGTTCAATCAGCCCCAGCATTTT. Amino acids: CAATGQFNQPQHF.